A single sample gave rise to the 14 T cell receptor beta chains below, sequenced in a study of T-cell reconstitution after alpha-beta-depleted transplantation in children. TCRbeta library construction was performed incorporating unique molecular identifiers. TCRdb called the PCR reads again in MiXCR, with one record for every CDR3 protein. This sample has 200,000 to 250,000 distinct CDR3 sequences; 8.5% to 10% occur once, and the top ten carry less than 8%. The source was PBMCs from the stem cell graft donor, collected from the stem cell graft. The receptors here all came from a human donor who donated a stem cell graft to a child with acute lymphoblastic leukemia.

This clonotype was observed at least ten times. The rearrangement links TRBV6-5 to TRBJ1-1; weak D call: TRBD1 (5 bases). Germline assignment: CDR1 MNHEY and CDR2 SVGAGI. The CDR3 consists of 11 residues. The V and J ends lost 7 bases and 11 bases respectively, with 14 bases between them. The CDR3 reads CASTWGSEAFF. The CDR3 DNA reads TGTGCCAGCACATGGGGGAGTGAGGCTTTCTTT.

This clonotype was recorded many times. The chain employs TRBV7-9 and TRBJ2-3; D is uncertain. Germline assignment: CDR1 SEHNR and CDR2 FQNEAQ (reference sequence). The CDR3 is 13 residues long. The V gene lost 9 bases and the J gene lost 2 bases, with 12 bases spanning the gap. CDR3 in DNA: TGTGCCAGTTTCTCGGATTTCACAGATACGCAGTATTTT. Protein: CASFSDFTDTQYF.

This clonotype was seen a handful of times. The J gene is TRBJ2-4, the V gene TRBV5-4; D tentatively reads TRBD1 or TRBD2 (6 bases each). The germline V and J ends were trimmed by 4 bases and 8 bases, with 19 bases remaining between them. The CDR3 spans 15 residues. Germline V gene data show CDR1 as SGHNT and CDR2 as YYREEE (reference sequence). As DNA, the CDR3 is TGTGCCAGCAGCCCCTCGGGGGCACAAGCCTACATTCAGTACTTC. It yields the protein CASSPSGAQAYIQYF. Full variable domain (rest looked up from reference TRBV5-4 and TRBJ2-4): ETGVTQSPTHLIKTRGQQVTLRCSSQSGHNTVSWYQQALGQGPQFIFQYYREEENGRGNFPPRFSGLQFPNYSSELNVNALELDDSALYLCASSPSGAQAYIQYFGAGTRLSVL.

This clonotype came up a few times. CDR3 protein: CASSLLRYRAHEAFF. As DNA, the CDR3 is TGTGCCAGCAGTTTACTACGGTACCGGGCCCATGAAGCTTTCTTT. The rearrangement links TRBV27 to TRBJ1-1; D is uncertain. Germline CDR1 MNHEY, CDR2 SMNVEV (reference sequence). The V end lost 2 bases, the J end lost 7 bases, and 17 bases lay between the germline ends. The CDR3 is 15 amino acids.

This clonotype was seen a few times. This chain links TRBV10-3 with TRBJ2-5, with D maybe TRBD1 (6 bases). Trimming pared 3 bases from V and 5 bases from J, leaving 16 bases between. This CDR3 spans 15 amino acids. The germline V gene has CDR1 ENHRY and CDR2 SYGVKD. The CDR3 region has the DNA TGTGCCATCAGTGATCGGGACAAGAAGTCGGAGACCCAGTACTTC. Translating gives CAISDRDKKSETQYF.

There are a few counts of this clonotype. V is TRBV12-3 or TRBV12-4 and J is TRBJ1-5; no firm D call. The V and J ends lost 6 bases and 6 bases respectively, with 12 bases between them. CDR3 length equals 13 residues. Written as DNA, the CDR3 is TGTGCCAGCAGCCAGACTTGGGGTCAGCCCCAGCATTTT. Protein sequence: CASSQTWGQPQHF.

There are a few counts of this clonotype. This chain connects TRBV6-2 or TRBV6-3 to TRBJ2-3, with D possibly TRBD2 on 5 matching bases. Per germline, CDR1 MNHEY and CDR2 SVGEGT. This CDR3 has 16 residues. With 6 bases removed from V and 2 bases from J, the gap between germline ends came to 18 bases. The CDR3 DNA is TGTGCCAGCAGCCTACCCGGACTTTCCTTCACAGATACGCAGTATTTT. Translated, it gives CASSLPGLSFTDTQYF.

This rearrangement joins TRBV9 to TRBJ2-2; 9 bases are shared with TRBD1. The CDR3 is made up of 15 amino acids. Germline V CDR1 and CDR2: SGDLS, YYNGEE. Trimming cost V 3 bases and J 5 bases; bases outside gene matches: 5. The CDR3 protein is CASSAGDRATGELFF. DNA for the CDR3: TGTGCCAGCAGCGCTGGGGACAGGGCGACCGGGGAGCTGTTTTTT.

There are a few counts of this clonotype. This chain joins TRBV20-1 and TRBJ1-5; 7 nucleotides agree with TRBD1. CDR3 length: 13 amino acids. After removal of 6 bases from V and 4 bases from J, the junction contained 6 bases not matched to a gene. Germline V CDR1 and CDR2: DFQATT, SNEGSKA (reference sequence). This chain's CDR3 is CSANRDRNQPQHF. The DNA for the CDR3 is TGCAGTGCGAACCGGGACAGAAATCAGCCCCAGCATTTT.

This clonotype has only a few counts. The genes are TRBV4-1 and TRBJ1-4, with 7 nucleotides matching TRBD1. Trimming took 4 bases from V and 3 from J; bases not matched to a gene: 2. The CDR3 consists of 14 residues. Germline CDR1 reads MGHRA; CDR2 reads YSYEKL. CDR3 nucleotide sequence: TGCGCCAGCAGCCCCCAGGGGGCTAATGAAAAACTGTTTTTT. Translation: CASSPQGANEKLFF.

This clonotype has at least ten counts. The gene calls are TRBV12-3 or TRBV12-4 and TRBJ2-1; possible D gene TRBD2, 6 bases. The ends were cut back, 3 bases at V and 5 bases at J, with 14 bases in the middle. CDR3 size: 15 residues. The CDR3 DNA reads as TGTGCCAGCAGTTTCAGGGCAGGGACTGACAATGAGCAGTTCTTC. Translated, it gives CASSFRAGTDNEQFF.

This chain joins TRBV25-1 and TRBJ2-2; TRBD1 or TRBD2 may be the D gene (5 bases each). From germline, CDR1 is MGHDK and CDR2 SYGVNS. This CDR3 comprises 19 residues. V was clipped by 8 bases and J by 1 base, with 26 bases between them. The CDR3 DNA follows: TGTGCCAGCGAAGACCGGGACCCCACCGCCTATGGGAACACCGGGGAGCTGTTTTTT. The encoded protein is CASEDRDPTAYGNTGELFF.

This clonotype came up many times. The chain couples TRBV12-3 or TRBV12-4 to TRBJ2-3; possible D gene TRBD2, 6 bases. V dropped 6 bases and J dropped 5 bases, with 12 bases sitting between them. The CDR3 runs to 13 residues. For the CDR3, the DNA is TGTGCCAGCAGGCTATTGCGGGGAGATACGCAGTATTTT. Its protein product is CASRLLRGDTQYF.

This clonotype was picked up a small number of times. In nucleotides, the CDR3 is TGCGCCAGCAGCTTGGACGGACCTCGCGGCGAGCAGTACTTC. Protein: CASSLDGPRGEQYF. V gene TRBV5-1 combines with J gene TRBJ2-7, with no clear D. V lost 0 bases, J lost 6 bases, and 13 bases lay in between. The length of the CDR3 is 14 residues. In germline, CDR1 is SGHRS, CDR2 YFSETQ.